This T cell receptor (beta chain) was documented in a study of blood T cell repertoires in COVID-19. Study-level background: The United States, Italy and Spain provided the acute and convalescent COVID-19 samples. T cells, B-cell-depleted T cells, or PBMCs supplied cDNA or gDNA.

This CDR3 contains 13 residues. The V gene lost 8 bases and the J gene lost 7 bases, with 15 bases spanning the gap. Per germline, CDR1 SNHLY and CDR2 FYNNEI. Authors' data handling: Reference gene primers were amplified, and this amplification served to estimate nucleated cell counts. Libraries were prepared by immunoSEQ multiplex PCR; TCRdb keeps only in-frame clonotypes and omits some of them. V, J and clone size reflect that table, while D and trimming were determined from the DNA. The data hold tens of thousands of clones, with 90% to 95% observed a single time. Sequenced: peripheral blood. This receptor was obtained from a man in his fifties or sixties with active COVID-19. The chain links TRBV2 to TRBJ1-3, with D perhaps TRBD1 (6 bases). DNA for the CDR3: TGTGCCAGCGGGGGGGCGGATAGGAACACCATATATTTT. Protein product: CASGGADRNTIYF.